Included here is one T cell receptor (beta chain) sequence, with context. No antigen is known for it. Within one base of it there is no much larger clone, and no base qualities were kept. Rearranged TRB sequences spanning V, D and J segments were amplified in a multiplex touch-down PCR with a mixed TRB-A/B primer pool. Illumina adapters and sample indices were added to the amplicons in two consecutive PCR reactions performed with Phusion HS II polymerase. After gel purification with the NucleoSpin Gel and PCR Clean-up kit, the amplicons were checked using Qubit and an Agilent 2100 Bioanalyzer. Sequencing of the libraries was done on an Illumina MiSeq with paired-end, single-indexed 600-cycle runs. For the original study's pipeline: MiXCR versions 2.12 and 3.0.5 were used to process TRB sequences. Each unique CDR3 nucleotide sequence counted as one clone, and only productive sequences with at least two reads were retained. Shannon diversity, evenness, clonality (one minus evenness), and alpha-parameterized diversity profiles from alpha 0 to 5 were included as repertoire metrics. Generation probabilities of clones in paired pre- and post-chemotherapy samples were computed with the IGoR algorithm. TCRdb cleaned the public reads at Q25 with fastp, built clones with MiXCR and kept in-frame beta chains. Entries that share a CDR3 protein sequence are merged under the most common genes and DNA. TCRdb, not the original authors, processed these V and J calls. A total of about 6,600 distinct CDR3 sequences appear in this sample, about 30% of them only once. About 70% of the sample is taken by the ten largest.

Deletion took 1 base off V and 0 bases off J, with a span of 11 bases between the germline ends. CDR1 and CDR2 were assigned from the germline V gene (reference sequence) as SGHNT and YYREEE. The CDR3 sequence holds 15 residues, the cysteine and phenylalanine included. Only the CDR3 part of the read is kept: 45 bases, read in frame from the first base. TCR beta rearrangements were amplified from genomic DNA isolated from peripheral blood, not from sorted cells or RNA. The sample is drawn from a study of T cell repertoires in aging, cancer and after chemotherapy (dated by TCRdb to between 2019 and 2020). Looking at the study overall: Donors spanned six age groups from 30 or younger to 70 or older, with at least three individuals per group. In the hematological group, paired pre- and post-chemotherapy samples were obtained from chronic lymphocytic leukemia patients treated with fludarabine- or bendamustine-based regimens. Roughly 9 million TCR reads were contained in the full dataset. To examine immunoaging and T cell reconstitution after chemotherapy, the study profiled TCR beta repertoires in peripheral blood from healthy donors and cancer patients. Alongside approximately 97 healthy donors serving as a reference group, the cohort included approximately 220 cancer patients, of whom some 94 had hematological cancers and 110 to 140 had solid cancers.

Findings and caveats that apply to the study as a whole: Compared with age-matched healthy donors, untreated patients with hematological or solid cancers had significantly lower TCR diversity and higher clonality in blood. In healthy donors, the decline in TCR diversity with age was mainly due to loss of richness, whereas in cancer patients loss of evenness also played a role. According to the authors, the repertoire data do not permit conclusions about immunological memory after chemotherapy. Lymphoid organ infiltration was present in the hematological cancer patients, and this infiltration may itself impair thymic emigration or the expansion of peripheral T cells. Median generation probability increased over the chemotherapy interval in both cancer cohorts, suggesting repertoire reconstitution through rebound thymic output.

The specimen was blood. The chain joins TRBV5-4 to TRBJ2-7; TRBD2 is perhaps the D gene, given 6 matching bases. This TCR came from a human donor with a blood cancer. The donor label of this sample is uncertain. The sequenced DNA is TGTGCCAGCAGCTTGCGGGGAGGCGGCTCCTACGAGCAGTACTTC. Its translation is CASSLRGGGSYEQYF. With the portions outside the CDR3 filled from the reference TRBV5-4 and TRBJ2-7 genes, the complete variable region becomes ETGVTQSPTHLIKTRGQQVTLRCSSQSGHNTVSWYQQALGQGPQFIFQYYREEENGRGNFPPRFSGLQFPNYSSELNVNALELDDSALYLCASSLRGGGSYEQYFGPGTRLTVT.